The 24 T cell receptor beta chains presented below share a single source sample, sequenced in a study of OX40 agonist ivuxolimab in advanced cancers. Only in-frame clones appear in the TCRdb table, and some are missing; sequencing was by immunoSEQ multiplex PCR. The sample comprises roughly 89,000 clones, roughly four fifths of which are singletons, and roughly 1.8% rests with the top ten. The sequenced sample was CD4+ or CD8+ T cells sorted from blood, obtained in a trial of the OX40 agonist ivuxolimab. These receptors all stem from an adult with an advanced solid tumor such as melanoma, head and neck, liver or kidney cancer.

The chain is built from TRBV9 and TRBJ1-2; tentative D call: TRBD1 (5 bases). The V and J ends lost 0 bases and 5 bases respectively, with 14 bases between them. The CDR3 extends over 15 amino acids. CDR1 is SGDLS, CDR2 YYNGEE, per germline. The CDR3 loop is CASSVVDIPLYGYTF. CDR3 nucleotide sequence: TGTGCCAGCAGCGTAGTGGACATCCCGCTTTATGGCTACACCTTC.

The chain has TRBV5-1 and TRBJ2-1; possible D gene TRBD2, 6 bases. The V gene's germline CDR1 is SGHRS and CDR2 YFSETQ. V was cut by 0 bases and J by 0 bases, with 13 bases left in between. The CDR3 contains 17 residues. CDR3 bases: TGCGCCAGCAGCTTGGGTTTCGGGGGTAGCTCCTACAATGAGCAGTTCTTC. Its protein product is CASSLGFGGSSYNEQFF.

V usage is TRBV5-4 and J usage is TRBJ2-2; the D gene is possibly TRBD1 (7 bases). Germline loops: CDR1 SGHNT, CDR2 YYREEE (reference sequence). This CDR3 has 13 amino acids. Trimming pared 5 bases from V and 6 bases from J, leaving 11 bases between. In DNA form, the CDR3 reads TGTGCCAGCAGACCAGGGGGGCCCGGGGAGCTGTTTTTT. Translation gives CASRPGGPGELFF.

Only one count was recorded for this clone. This chain connects TRBV6-1 to TRBJ2-3; the D gene is possibly TRBD1 (6 bases). Germline lookup yields CDR1 MNHNS and CDR2 SASEGT. V lost 11 bases and J lost 0, with 18 bases in between. This CDR3 comprises 15 residues. The CDR3 DNA reads as TGTGCCGCTGATTACGGTAGGGGGAGCACAGATACGCAGTATTTT. Translating gives CAADYGRGSTDTQYF.

The chain links TRBV28 to TRBJ2-1, with 7 bases fitting TRBD1. Germline assignment: CDR1 MDHEN and CDR2 SYDVKM. V lost 6 bases and J lost 2; bases outside the gene matches: 19. CDR3 length equals 19 residues. The CDR3 is CASRDTGTDLKYAYNEQFF. The CDR3 DNA reads as TGTGCCAGCAGGGATACCGGGACAGACTTAAAGTATGCCTACAATGAGCAGTTCTTC.

The chain employs TRBV7-9 and TRBJ2-5; D remains ambiguous. Germline assignment: CDR1 SEHNR and CDR2 FQNEAQ (reference sequence). The CDR3 sequence is 12 residues long. Trimming stripped 2 bases from V and 4 bases from J, with 5 bases between. CDR3 loop: CASSLFGETQYF. The CDR3 DNA sequence: TGTGCCAGCAGCTTATTTGGAGAGACCCAGTACTTC.

The chain recombines TRBV19 with TRBJ2-2; 7 nucleotides match TRBD1. The CDR3 sequence is 15 residues long. Germline loops: CDR1 LNHDA, CDR2 SQIVND (reference sequence). Losses at the gene ends were 2 bases for V and 7 bases for J; bases not matched to a gene: 7. Written as DNA, the CDR3 is TGTGCCAGTAGTATATCGGCAGGGGGACACGGGGAGCTGTTTTTT. As protein: CASSISAGGHGELFF. The whole variable domain, remainder taken from reference TRBV19 and TRBJ2-2, is DGGITQSPKYLFRKEGQNVTLSCEQNLNHDAMYWYRQDPGQGLRLIYYSQIVNDFQKGDIAEGYSVSREKKESFPLTVTSAQKNPTAFYLCASSISAGGHGELFFGEGSRLTVL.

This clone was seen only once. The V call is TRBV28, the J call TRBJ1-4; the D gene is possibly TRBD1 (5 bases). Germline V gene data show CDR1 as MDHEN and CDR2 as SYDVKM. The CDR3 contains 13 residues. V gave up 6 bases and J gave up 3 bases, with 8 bases separating them. CDR3 sequence: CASSRGANEKLFF. The CDR3 DNA reads as TGTGCCAGCAGCCGGGGCGCTAATGAAAAACTGTTTTTT.

CDR3 in DNA: TGTGCCAGTAGTTCAATCCTTCCCTCTAATGGCTACACCTTC. Translation: CASSSILPSNGYTF. The chain is built from TRBV19 and TRBJ1-2; D not certain. V dropped 5 bases and J dropped 6 bases, with 16 bases sitting between them. The germline V gene encodes CDR1 LNHDA and CDR2 SQIVND (reference sequence). The CDR3 contains 14 residues.

V is TRBV9 and J is TRBJ2-5; the match to TRBD1 covers 8 bases. The CDR3 runs 14 residues. With 2 bases clipped from V and 1 base from J, the junction kept 1 base outside the gene matches. Germline-derived CDR1 and CDR2 are SGDLS and YYNGEE. The CDR3 here is CASSVDRVQETQYF. CDR3 nucleotides: TGTGCCAGCAGCGTGGACAGGGTCCAAGAGACCCAGTACTTC.

The chain joins TRBV6-6 to TRBJ1-2; weak D call: TRBD1 (5 bases). This CDR3 spans 15 amino acids. The germline CDR1 and CDR2 sequences are MNHNY and SVGAGI (reference sequence). Trimming left V 0 bases short and J 2 bases short, with 10 bases between. CDR3 protein: CASSYSTAPNYGYTF. DNA of the CDR3: TGTGCCAGCAGTTACTCGACAGCCCCAAACTATGGCTACACCTTC.

The chain recombines TRBV18 with TRBJ2-2; D unresolved. Germline lookup yields CDR1 KGHSH and CDR2 LQKENI. V was pared by 2 bases and J by 6 bases, with 10 bases between. CDR3 length: 14 residues. The CDR3 DNA follows: TGTGCCAGCTCACCAGTAAGGCCCCCCGGGGAGCTGTTTTTT. As protein: CASSPVRPPGELFF.

The chain combines TRBV9 with TRBJ2-7, with TRBD2 identical over 7 bases. Germline CDR1 and CDR2: SGDLS and YYNGEE. Trimming took 7 bases from V and 3 from J; bases not matched to a gene: 7. This CDR3 is 13 amino acids long. This chain's CDR3 is CASGRGTDYEQYF. The CDR3 DNA is TGTGCCAGCGGGCGGGGGACCGACTACGAGCAGTACTTC.

This clone appeared a few times. V usage is TRBV5-4 and J usage is TRBJ2-7; weak D call: TRBD1 (5 bases). Trimming removed 0 bases from V and 3 bases from J, with 10 bases in between. CDR3 length equals 14 residues. The germline gives CDR1 SGHNT, CDR2 YYREEE (reference sequence). CDR3 sequence: CASSLGQGGYEQYF. The DNA for the CDR3 is TGTGCCAGCAGCTTGGGTCAGGGTGGCTACGAGCAGTACTTC.

The J gene is TRBJ2-5, the V gene TRBV7-3; 13 nucleotides match TRBD2. Germline V gene sequence: CDR1 SGHTA, CDR2 FQGTGA. The CDR3 totals 16 residues. Trimming at V came to 3 bases and at J to 3 bases, leaving 4 bases not matched to a gene. The CDR3 DNA reads TGTGCCAGCAGCTTTCCCGGACTAGCGGGGGAAGAGACCCAGTACTTC. Its protein product is CASSFPGLAGEETQYF.

The CDR3 loop reads CASSQEPHQETQYF. The CDR3 DNA reads as TGCGCCAGCAGCCAAGAACCACACCAAGAGACCCAGTACTTC. This chain uses TRBV4-1 with TRBJ2-5; D is ambiguous. This CDR3 spans 14 amino acids. V was clipped by 0 bases and J by 0 bases, with 5 bases between them. Germline values: CDR1 MGHRA, CDR2 YSYEKL.

The chain has TRBV12-5 and TRBJ1-4, with D perhaps TRBD1 (6 bases). CDR3 length: 13 residues. The V gene lost 7 bases and the J gene lost 7 bases, with 13 bases spanning the gap. Germline V gives CDR1 LGHNT, CDR2 FRNRAP. In nucleotides, the CDR3 is TGTGCTAGTGCCCTCAGGGGAGGTGAAAAACTGTTTTTT. This gives the protein CASALRGGEKLFF.

The J gene is TRBJ2-1, the V gene TRBV30; D uncertain. The CDR3 contains 13 residues. The V and J ends lost 8 bases and 0 bases respectively, with 11 bases between them. Germline CDR1 reads GTSNPN; CDR2 reads SVGIG (reference sequence). The CDR3 here is CARDSYSYNEQFF. In nucleotides, the CDR3 is TGTGCCAGAGATAGCTACTCCTACAATGAGCAGTTCTTC.

The chain is built from TRBV6-6 and TRBJ1-1, with no clear D. Germline lookup yields CDR1 MNHNY and CDR2 SVGAGI (reference sequence). This CDR3 region has 14 residues. Trimming took off 2 bases at V and 1 base at J, with 8 bases between the two ends. This chain's CDR3 is CASSYGQENTEAFF. The CDR3 DNA is TGTGCCAGCAGTTACGGGCAGGAGAACACTGAAGCTTTCTTT.

The V and J genes are TRBV28 and TRBJ2-2; 12 bases align to TRBD1. Trimming removed 5 bases from V and 5 bases from J; junction bases left unmatched: 9. The CDR3 extends over 17 amino acids. Germline assignment: CDR1 MDHEN and CDR2 SYDVKM. CDR3 sequence reads: CASSPTGQGAFTGELFF. CDR3 in DNA: TGTGCCAGCAGTCCTACGGGACAGGGGGCTTTTACCGGGGAGCTGTTTTTT.

The V and J genes are TRBV25-1 and TRBJ1-2; no clear D. Germline V gene sequence: CDR1 MGHDK, CDR2 SYGVNS. The CDR3 spans 13 residues. Trimming cost V 3 bases and J 8 bases, with 13 bases left between them. The CDR3 sequence is CASSEAGPLGYTF. CDR3 nucleotide sequence: TGTGCCAGCAGTGAGGCCGGGCCCTTGGGCTACACCTTC.

The rearrangement uses TRBV18 and TRBJ1-1, with TRBD1 matching over 11 bases. Per the germline V gene, CDR1 is KGHSH and CDR2 is LQKENI. V was clipped by 3 bases and J by 9 bases; unmatched bases: 6. The CDR3 sequence is 14 residues long. This CDR3 is CASSPSGQGGKAFF. CDR3 DNA: TGTGCCAGCTCACCCTCGGGACAGGGGGGAAAAGCTTTCTTT.

This rearrangement joins TRBV15 to TRBJ1-1; D is undetermined. The CDR3 runs 15 residues. CDR1 and CDR2 (germline): LNHNV, YYDKDF (reference sequence). With 1 base removed from V and 4 bases from J, the gap between germline ends came to 13 bases. The CDR3 here is CATSRGRVGGTEAFF. The CDR3, as DNA: TGTGCCACCAGCAGAGGGAGGGTGGGCGGCACTGAAGCTTTCTTT.

The rearrangement uses TRBV1 and TRBJ1-6. TRBV1 is a documented pseudogene. This CDR3 region has 15 residues. The CDR3 is CTSSHRVSFNSPLHF. The CDR3 DNA sequence: TGCACCAGCAGCCACAGAGTCAGTTTTAATTCACCCCTCCACTTT.